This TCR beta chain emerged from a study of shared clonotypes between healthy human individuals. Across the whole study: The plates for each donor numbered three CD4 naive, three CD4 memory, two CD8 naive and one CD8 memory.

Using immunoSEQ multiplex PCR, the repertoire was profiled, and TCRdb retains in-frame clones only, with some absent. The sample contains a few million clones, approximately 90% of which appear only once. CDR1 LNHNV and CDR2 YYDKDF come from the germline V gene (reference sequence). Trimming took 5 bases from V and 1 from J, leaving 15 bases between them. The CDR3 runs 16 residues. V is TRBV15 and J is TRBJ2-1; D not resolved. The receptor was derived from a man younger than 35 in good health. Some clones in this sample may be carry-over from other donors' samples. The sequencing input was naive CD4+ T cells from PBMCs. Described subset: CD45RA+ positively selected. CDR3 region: CATSGSVVASYNEQFF. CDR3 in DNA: TGTGCCACCAGCGGATCGGTAGTTGCGTCCTACAATGAGCAGTTCTTC.